The 4 T cell receptor beta chains reported below all come from one sample, sequenced in a study of shared clonotypes between healthy human individuals. Method: immunoSEQ multiplex PCR; TCRdb's copy keeps in-frame clones and lacks some. This sample has approximately 2.5 million clones; 80% to 95% occur once, and the top ten carry around 0.37%. Material: naive CD4+ T cells from PBMCs. Indicated subset: CD45RA+ positively selected. These receptors came from a man aged 18 to 35 in good health. Some clones in this sample may be carry-over from other donors' samples.

The chain has TRBV6-6 and TRBJ2-3; 9 bases line up with TRBD1. The trim removed 4 bases at V and 4 bases at J, leaving 9 bases unmatched. CDR3 length: 16 amino acids. Germline lookup yields CDR1 MNHNY and CDR2 SVGAGI (reference sequence). CDR3 sequence: CASSSHRDRVSDTQYF. As DNA, the CDR3 is TGTGCCAGCAGTTCACACCGGGACAGGGTTTCAGATACGCAGTATTTT.

V and J are TRBV5-4 and TRBJ2-1, with TRBD2 identical over 12 bases. Losses at the gene ends were 3 bases for V and 7 bases for J; bases not matched to a gene: 2. This CDR3 spans 14 amino acids. Germline values: CDR1 SGHNT, CDR2 YYREEE (reference sequence). For the CDR3, the DNA is TGTGCCAGCAGCTCCCTAGCGGGAGGGAATGAGCAGTTCTTC. It encodes CASSSLAGGNEQFF.

The V and J genes are TRBV28 and TRBJ2-3, with 10 bases matching TRBD2. This CDR3 region has 15 residues. CDR1 and CDR2 (germline): MDHEN, SYDVKM. V gave up 6 bases and J gave up 0 bases; unmatched junction bases: 3. The CDR3: CASRRAGGSTDTQYF. CDR3 coding DNA: TGTGCCAGCAGACGAGCGGGAGGGAGCACAGATACGCAGTATTTT.

This clone was counted once. The V call is TRBV7-3, the J call TRBJ2-1; D possibly uses TRBD1 or TRBD2 (7 bases each). CDR1 SGHTA and CDR2 FQGTGA come from the germline V gene. V was pared by 5 bases and J by 2 bases, with 34 bases between. The CDR3 is 22 amino acids. The DNA of the CDR3 is TGTGCCAGCAGCGTCTCGGGACAGCGCAGGGAAAGGGCTAGCGGAACCTACAATGAGCAGTTCTTC. Translating gives CASSVSGQRRERASGTYNEQFF.